The text below deals with one T cell receptor (beta chain). Antigen unknown. This entry is derived from a study of blood T cells in healthy people across ages. The V and J ends lost 6 bases and 9 bases respectively, with 12 bases between them. The CDR3 length is 12 residues. Study-wide results and caveats: PBMCs that were unsorted prevented a conclusive naive versus antigen-experienced comparison.

Per-sample yields of isolated PBMCs were at least 6.5 million. Using a J-beta primer mix together with a sample-barcoded 5' primer, a second PCR was run for about 6 to 11 cycles. From the 5' RACE reads, TCRdb called clonotypes with MiXCR, one entry per CDR3 protein. The sample lists around 780,000 distinct CDR3 sequences, more than 25% occurring once. These data also featured in a second study, about T cells of mothers and their children. That study reports: A few healthy Caucasian mothers served as donors, and their six children did as well.

The chain couples TRBV12-3 or TRBV12-4 to TRBJ2-1, with D possibly being TRBD1 (5 bases). Sample: blood. This sequence originates from a boy under 18 in good health. CDR3 nucleotide sequence: TGTGCCAGCAGGATGACAGAAGGTGAGCAGTTCTTC. This gives the protein CASRMTEGEQFF.